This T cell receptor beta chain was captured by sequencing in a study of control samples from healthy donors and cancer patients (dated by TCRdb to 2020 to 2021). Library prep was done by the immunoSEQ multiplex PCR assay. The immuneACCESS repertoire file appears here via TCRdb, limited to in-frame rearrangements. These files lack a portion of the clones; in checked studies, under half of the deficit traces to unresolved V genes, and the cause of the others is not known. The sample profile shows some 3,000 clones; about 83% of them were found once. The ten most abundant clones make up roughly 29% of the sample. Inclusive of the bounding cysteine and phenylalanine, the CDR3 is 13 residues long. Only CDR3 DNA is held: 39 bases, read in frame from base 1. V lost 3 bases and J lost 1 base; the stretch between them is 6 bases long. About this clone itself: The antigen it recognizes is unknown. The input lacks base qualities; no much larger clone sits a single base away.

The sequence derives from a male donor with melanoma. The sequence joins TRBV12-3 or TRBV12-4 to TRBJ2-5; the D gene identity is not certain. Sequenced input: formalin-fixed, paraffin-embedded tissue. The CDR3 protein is CASSFGPQETQYF. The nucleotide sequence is TGTGCCAGCAGTTTCGGCCCCCAAGAGACCCAGTACTTC.